This passage covers 16 T cell receptor beta chains from one sample sequenced in a study of cytomegalovirus exposure and HLA in healthy donors. PCR employed 60 Vbeta and 13 Jbeta primers. Method: immunoSEQ multiplex PCR; TCRdb's copy keeps in-frame clones and lacks some. The sample consists of about 190,000 clones, approximately 80% of them appearing once. Sequencing was performed on PBMCs. The receptors shown here come from a woman between 45 and 60 years old in good health and CMV-seropositive.

Only one count was recorded for this clone. The rearrangement links TRBV7-2 to TRBJ2-5; the match to TRBD2 covers 9 bases. Germline CDR1 reads SGHTA; CDR2 reads FQGNSA. With V trimmed by 1 base and J by 5 bases, 8 bases remained unmatched. The length of the CDR3 is 16 residues. CDR3 nucleotide sequence: TGTGCCAGCAGCTTAGAGGCGGGGGGGCCGGGCGAGACCCAGTACTTC. Protein product: CASSLEAGGPGETQYF.

The chain joins TRBV10-3 to TRBJ2-5; 7 bases align to TRBD2. The CDR3 runs 13 residues. Trimming at V came to 3 bases and at J to 4 bases, leaving 2 bases not matched to a gene. CDR1 ENHRY and CDR2 SYGVKD come from the germline V gene. The CDR3 loop is CAISDAGVETQYF. For the CDR3, the DNA is TGTGCCATCAGTGATGCGGGGGTAGAGACCCAGTACTTC.

CDR3 DNA sequence: TGTGCCATCAGTGAGTCTAGTATAGGGGGCACCGGGGCCAACGTCCTGACTTTC. Its protein product is CAISESSIGGTGANVLTF. The chain carries TRBV10-3 and TRBJ2-6, with 7 positions matching TRBD1. V lost 0 bases, J lost 4 bases, and 9 bases stayed unmatched. CDR1 and CDR2 (germline): ENHRY, SYGVKD. CDR3 size: 18 residues.

Only one count was recorded for this clone. The V call is TRBV18, the J call TRBJ2-1, with 9 bases fitting TRBD2. CDR1 KGHSH and CDR2 LQKENI come from the germline V gene. The V segment lost 0 bases and the J segment 7 bases; nucleotides outside the gene matches: 1. The CDR3 covers 14 residues. CDR3 residues: CASSPPGLANEQFF. The DNA for the CDR3 is TGTGCCAGCTCACCACCCGGACTAGCGAATGAGCAGTTCTTC.

CDR3 nucleotides: TGTGCCAGCAGTTACGGGGGCAGAGCTTTCTTT. This encodes CASSYGGRAFF. The J gene is TRBJ1-1, the V gene TRBV6-5; D perhaps matches TRBD1 (6 bases). In germline, CDR1 is MNHEY, CDR2 SVGAGI. This CDR3 is 11 amino acids long. V lost 2 bases and J lost 10, with 8 bases in between.

The V call is TRBV11-2, the J call TRBJ2-7, with 7 bases lining up with TRBD2. Trimming removed 4 bases from V and 3 bases from J; junction bases left unmatched: 9. CDR1 is SGHAT and CDR2 is FQNNGV in the germline V gene. The CDR3 has 15 residues. This CDR3 is CASSSPGSGVYEQYF. CDR3 nucleotide sequence: TGTGCCAGCAGCTCCCCGGGGAGCGGGGTCTACGAGCAGTACTTC.

V is TRBV7-2 and J is TRBJ1-5, with 8 bases matching TRBD1. This CDR3 is built from 16 residues. V shed 4 bases, J shed 0 bases, and the junction held 5 bases outside the gene matches. The germline gives CDR1 SGHTA, CDR2 FQGNSA. The CDR3: CASSSTGGYSNQPQHF. CDR3 bases: TGTGCCAGCAGCTCCACAGGGGGATATAGCAATCAGCCCCAGCATTTT.

V gene TRBV2 combines with J gene TRBJ2-7, with 8 bases aligning to TRBD1. The J segment lost 3 bases and the V segment lost 6 bases, leaving 7 bases of the junction unmatched. The length of the CDR3 is 14 residues. Per germline, CDR1 SNHLY and CDR2 FYNNEI. CDR3 DNA: TGTGCCAGCAGCAATCCGGGACAGGACTACGAGCAGTACTTC. This codes for CASSNPGQDYEQYF.

The chain joins TRBV4-3 to TRBJ2-7, with 7 bases aligning to TRBD1. V gave up 0 bases and J gave up 3 bases; unmatched junction bases: 8. Germline CDR1 is LGHNA and CDR2 is YSLEER. This CDR3 has 16 amino acids. Written as DNA, the CDR3 is TGCGCCAGCAGCCAAGATAGTTTCAGGGGGAGCTACGAGCAGTACTTC. Protein: CASSQDSFRGSYEQYF.

The V call is TRBV5-4, the J call TRBJ1-6; a weak D match, TRBD1 (6 bases). Germline CDR1 and CDR2: SGHNT and YYREEE (reference sequence). The V and J ends lost 3 bases and 0 bases respectively, with 10 bases between them. This CDR3 has 16 amino acids. The CDR3, as DNA: TGTGCCAGCAGCTCGCAGGGGAGCTCCTATAATTCACCCCTCCACTTT. Translated, it gives CASSSQGSSYNSPLHF.

This clone showed up just once. The rearrangement uses TRBV6-5 and TRBJ2-5, with 10 bases that match TRBD1. V lost 6 bases and J lost 3; bases outside the gene matches: 4. CDR1 MNHEY and CDR2 SVGAGI come from the germline V gene. This CDR3 region has 14 residues. DNA for the CDR3: TGTGCCAGCAGCTCCGGGACAGGGGAAGAGACCCAGTACTTC. Its translation is CASSSGTGEETQYF.

The CDR3 DNA is TGCAGCGCCCTTGGACTAGCGGGAGAGACCCAGTACTTC. The encoded protein is CSALGLAGETQYF. J is TRBJ2-5 and V is TRBV29-1; 11 positions match TRBD2. The length of the CDR3 is 13 residues. V dropped 7 bases and J dropped 4; count of bases not matched to a gene: 5. Per the germline V gene, CDR1 is SQVTM and CDR2 is ANQGSEA.

This sequence joins TRBV4-2 and TRBJ1-4; D perhaps matches TRBD1 (5 bases). V was pared by 0 bases and J by 8 bases, with 10 bases between. This CDR3 is built from 14 residues. In germline, CDR1 is LGHNA, CDR2 YNFKEQ. The CDR3 is CASSQDRAGEKLFF. The CDR3 nucleotides are TGTGCCAGCAGCCAAGATAGGGCAGGGGAAAAACTGTTTTTT.

This chain connects TRBV4-1 to TRBJ2-1, with no clear D. Germline V CDR1 and CDR2: MGHRA, YSYEKL. This CDR3 is built from 12 residues. V lost 3 bases, J lost 7 bases, and 7 bases lay in between. The CDR3 DNA is TGCGCCAGCAGCCACACCGCGAATGAGCAGTTCTTC. Its protein product is CASSHTANEQFF.

The sample holds a few counts of this clone. The chain joins TRBV6-5 to TRBJ1-1, with D hard to call. Germline CDR1 MNHEY, CDR2 SVGAGI. This CDR3 comprises 15 residues. The V and J ends lost 7 bases and 4 bases respectively, with 19 bases between them. This chain's CDR3 is CASTSSGRIGTEAFF. The CDR3 DNA follows: TGTGCCAGCACCTCGTCGGGGAGAATCGGCACTGAAGCTTTCTTT.

This rearrangement joins TRBV7-3 to TRBJ2-3; 8 nucleotides align to TRBD1. The length of the CDR3 is 14 residues. V dropped 5 bases and J dropped 11; count of bases not matched to a gene: 12. CDR1 SGHTA and CDR2 FQGTGA come from the germline V gene. The CDR3 region is CASSQGAGFQGQYF. The DNA for the CDR3 is TGTGCCAGCAGCCAGGGGGCGGGGTTTCAGGGGCAGTATTTT.